Only one count was recorded for the clone carrying this T cell receptor (beta chain). As yet, its antigen is unknown. The CDR3 loop spans 15 amino acids. J lost 4 bases, V lost 0 bases, and 3 bases had no gene match. CDR1 and CDR2 (germline): MNHNS, SASEGT. Absent from the records is this donor's CMV serostatus. Use of 60 Vbeta and 13 Jbeta primers characterized the PCR. The protocol was immunoSEQ multiplex PCR, while the TCRdb copy is restricted to in-frame clones and leaves out a portion. The sample lists under 150,000 clones, approximately 72% seen once, with about 3% in the top ten. The sample is drawn from a study of cytomegalovirus exposure and HLA in healthy donors. Study-wide results and limits: A later analysis showed that HLA-associated TCR beta chains had undergone more clonal expansion than equally common others.

The chain links TRBV6-1 to TRBJ1-3; the match to TRBD1 covers 7 bases. The sample consisted of PBMCs. The TCR originated in a human donor in good health. The CDR3 loop is CASSEAGTEGNTIYF. For the CDR3, the DNA is TGTGCCAGCAGTGAAGCTGGGACAGAAGGAAACACCATATATTTT.